Sequencing of this T cell receptor (beta chain) was carried out in a study of technical replicates of blood from a few donors. Using immunoSEQ multiplex PCR, the repertoire was profiled, and TCRdb retains in-frame clones only, with some absent. The table includes roughly 52,000 clones, about 95% detected once. Germline-derived CDR1 and CDR2 are LNHDA and SQIVND (reference sequence). The V gene lost 9 bases and the J gene lost 3 bases, with 9 bases spanning the gap. The CDR3 covers 12 residues. The TCR comes from a human donor in good health. Some clones in this sample may be carry-over from other donors' samples. The sample was PBMCs. The genes are TRBV19 and TRBJ1-5; D unresolved. The CDR3 reads CASRGPNQPQHF. The CDR3 DNA reads TGTGCCAGCCGCGGGCCCAATCAGCCCCAGCATTTT.